The 16 T cell receptor beta chains below were found in one sample sequenced in a study of blood T cell repertoires in COVID-19. Only in-frame clones appear in the TCRdb table, and some are missing; sequencing was by immunoSEQ multiplex PCR. The sample consists of tens of thousands of clones, roughly 87% of them appearing once. The sequenced sample was peripheral blood. These receptors came from a man aged 55 to 70 with active COVID-19.

This clone came up a few times. The chain links TRBV7-8 to TRBJ1-5, with 7 bases that match TRBD1. Germline CDR1 reads SGHVS; CDR2 reads FQNEAQ. V gave up 4 bases and J gave up 6 bases; unmatched junction bases: 18. This CDR3 contains 18 residues. CDR3 in amino acids: CASSWDKIGRGTSQPQHF. Here the CDR3 DNA reads TGTGCCAGCAGCTGGGATAAAATTGGCAGGGGGACCTCTCAGCCCCAGCATTTT.

V is TRBV9 and J is TRBJ2-3; D remains ambiguous. CDR1 and CDR2 from the germline V gene are SGDLS and YYNGEE. V was trimmed by 0 bases and J by 7 bases, leaving 18 bases between them. This CDR3 contains 16 residues. CDR3 nucleotide sequence: TGTGCCAGCAGCGTAGGTGGTAGTTCTGTGGTGAATACGCAGTATTTT. Translated: CASSVGGSSVVNTQYF.

The CDR3 DNA is TGTGCCAGCAGCCGACAGGGGGGAGGCTACGAGCAGTACTTC. This translates into CASSRQGGGYEQYF. The chain combines TRBV6-5 with TRBJ2-7, with 9 bases lining up with TRBD1. The CDR3 runs 14 residues. The V gene's germline CDR1 is MNHEY and CDR2 SVGAGI. Unmatched junction bases numbered 6, after V lost 6 bases and J lost 3 bases.

The chain carries TRBV18 and TRBJ2-7; D is possibly TRBD1 (5 bases). This CDR3 region has 13 residues. Germline values: CDR1 KGHSH, CDR2 LQKENI. V was cut by 0 bases and J by 6 bases, with 9 bases left in between. CDR3 amino acids: CASSPPRAGEQYF. The CDR3 region has the DNA TGTGCCAGCTCACCACCCAGGGCAGGCGAGCAGTACTTC.

This clone was counted between two and nine times. The CDR3 DNA follows: TGTGCCTGGACAGGGGTTAAGTATGGCTACACCTTC. Its translation is CAWTGVKYGYTF. J is TRBJ1-2 and V is TRBV30, with D tentatively TRBD1 (6 bases). V was pared by 4 bases and J by 5 bases, with 11 bases between. The CDR3 loop spans 12 amino acids. Germline V gene sequence: CDR1 GTSNPN, CDR2 SVGIG (reference sequence).

The chain combines TRBV15 with TRBJ1-4, with TRBD1 matching 8 bases. Germline V CDR1 and CDR2: LNHNV, YYDKDF (reference sequence). This CDR3 is 15 amino acids long. J lost 7 bases, V lost 0 bases, and 4 bases had no gene match. CDR3 nucleotide sequence: TGTGCCACCAGCAGAGAGACAGGGGCGGGTGAAAAACTGTTTTTT. It encodes CATSRETGAGEKLFF.

This clone was seen a few times. The CDR3 bases are TGTGCCAGCAGTGAAGAGCAGGGGGCGCGATCACCCCTCCACTTT. It specifies CASSEEQGARSPLHF. This chain links TRBV2 with TRBJ1-6, with 8 bases aligning to TRBD1. The CDR3 is 15 amino acids. The V gene's germline CDR1 is SNHLY and CDR2 FYNNEI. Trimming took 1 base from V and 10 from J; bases not matched to a gene: 6.

The chain combines TRBV9 with TRBJ2-3; 8 nucleotides align to TRBD2. Losses at the gene ends were 0 bases for V and 3 bases for J; bases not matched to a gene: 15. Germline CDR1 is SGDLS and CDR2 is YYNGEE. This CDR3 contains 19 residues. In nucleotides, the CDR3 is TGTGCCAGCAGCGTAGCCTGGGACCCCGGGACTAGACGTACAGATACGCAGTATTTT. This codes for CASSVAWDPGTRRTDTQYF.

V and J are TRBV9 and TRBJ2-1, with 11 bases lining up with TRBD2. Looked up from germline, CDR1 is SGDLS and CDR2 is YYNGEE. The J segment lost 4 bases and the V segment lost 4 bases, leaving 10 bases of the junction unmatched. The CDR3 has 17 residues. CDR3 loop: CASSMSGLAGVYNEQFF. In nucleotides, the CDR3 is TGTGCCAGCAGCATGTCCGGACTAGCGGGCGTATACAATGAGCAGTTCTTC.

CDR3 protein: CASSLLAKSTDTQYF. The CDR3 nucleotides are TGTGCCAGCAGTTTATTAGCGAAGAGCACAGATACGCAGTATTTT. The chain recombines TRBV28 with TRBJ2-3; D is possibly TRBD2 (5 bases). CDR3 length equals 15 residues. Germline V gene sequence: CDR1 MDHEN, CDR2 SYDVKM. V was pared by 1 base and J by 0 bases, with 8 bases between.

V usage is TRBV24-1 and J usage is TRBJ2-4, with 7 bases that match TRBD1. Germline V CDR1 and CDR2: KGHDR, SFDVKD. This CDR3 has 14 residues. Germline trimming cut 0 bases from V and 15 bases from J; bases unmatched to any gene: 10. The CDR3 bases are TGTGCCACCAGTGATTTGCAGGGATCGACAGGGTTGTACTTC. Its translation: CATSDLQGSTGLYF.

J is TRBJ2-5 and V is TRBV3-1 (or the pseudogene TRBV3-2), with 7 bases matching TRBD1. CDR3 size: 20 residues. The ends lost 4 bases at V and 5 bases at J; junction bases unmatched: 25. CDR1 LGHDT and CDR2 YNNKEL come from the germline V gene (reference sequence). This CDR3 reads CASSPDRTHTNRGVGETQYF. The CDR3 bases are TGTGCCAGCAGCCCAGACAGAACCCATACCAACAGGGGAGTGGGGGAGACCCAGTACTTC.

J is TRBJ2-5 and V is TRBV7-6; TRBD1 aligns across 9 bases. This CDR3 contains 16 residues. Germline V gene lookup returns CDR1 SGHVS and CDR2 FNYEAQ. After removal of 2 bases from V and 4 bases from J, the junction contained 8 bases not matched to a gene. DNA of the CDR3: TGTGCCAGCAGCTTATCCCCGGGACAGGGAATAGAGACCCAGTACTTC. As protein: CASSLSPGQGIETQYF.

V usage is TRBV3-1 (or the pseudogene TRBV3-2) and J usage is TRBJ1-1; D is uncertain. V shed 0 bases and J shed 8 bases, with 10 bases lying between them. CDR1 is LGHDT and CDR2 is YNNKEL in the germline V gene (reference sequence). This CDR3 has 13 amino acids. The DNA for the CDR3 is TGTGCCAGCAGCCAAGATTCGGCAGGAGAAGCTTTCTTT. This sequence encodes CASSQDSAGEAFF.

This rearrangement joins TRBV7-3 to TRBJ1-6; 9 bases align to TRBD1. The length of the CDR3 is 18 residues. In germline, CDR1 is SGHTA, CDR2 FQGTGA. After removal of 5 bases from V and 0 bases from J, the junction contained 8 bases not matched to a gene. The chain's CDR3 is CASSAGGQGLSYNSPLHF. CDR3 in DNA: TGTGCCAGCAGCGCGGGGGGACAGGGCCTCTCCTATAATTCACCCCTCCACTTT.

This chain joins TRBV7-9 and TRBJ1-1, with 8 bases lining up with TRBD1. The germline V gene has CDR1 SEHNR and CDR2 FQNEAQ (reference sequence). V shed 4 bases and J 2 bases; nucleotides not matched to a gene: 12. There are 17 residues in the CDR3. The DNA for the CDR3 is TGTGCCAGCAGCTCACCGACCGACAGGGGAATAAACACTGAAGCTTTCTTT. It specifies CASSSPTDRGINTEAFF.